This TCR beta chain originates from a study of response to subunit inactivated influenza vaccine. The CDR3 totals 14 residues. V shed 2 bases and J 7 bases; nucleotides not matched to a gene: 5. Per the germline V gene, CDR1 is SGHKS and CDR2 is YYEKEE (reference sequence). This clonotype has just a few counts. Its specificity is not known. TCRdb reprocessed the RT-PCR reads with MiXCR, giving one entry per CDR3 protein. Among fewer than 550,000 distinct CDR3 sequences listed, about 25% were seen once. General study results and limits: The authors offered the suggestion that each seasonal influenza vaccination recruits few new T cells.

The clonotype was recovered from a middle-aged man who received an inactivated influenza vaccine. Sequencing used CD4+ T cells sorted from PBMCs, obtained approximately 5 days after vaccination. J is TRBJ2-3 and V is TRBV5-5, with 9 positions matching TRBD2. DNA of the CDR3: TGTGCCAGCAGCTTTGGGGCTAGCGGGAATACGCAGTATTTT. This gives the protein CASSFGASGNTQYF.